This note documents a single T cell receptor (beta chain) sequence. Trimming cost V 4 bases and J 9 bases; bases outside gene matches: 13. Germline CDR1 and CDR2: SGHRS and YFSETQ. The CDR3 is made up of 16 amino acids. The sample belongs to a study of T cell changes during pregnancy in multiple sclerosis. Sequencing used immunoSEQ multiplex PCR; TCRdb keeps in-frame clones, though not all of them. This sample has 30,000 to 40,000 clones, with roughly 89% found just once. The sequencing here drew on CD8+ T cells from peripheral blood mononuclear cells, taken in the second trimester of pregnancy. The clonotype was recovered from a female donor with multiple sclerosis, enrolled in a pregnancy study. The J gene is TRBJ1-6, the V gene TRBV5-1; 7 bases are shared with TRBD1. The CDR3 DNA follows: TGCGCCAGCAGCCTGTCAGGGGGGTTGAGTGGTTCACCCCTCCACTTT. It translates to CASSLSGGLSGSPLHF. Based on the CDR3 plus reference TRBV5-1 and TRBJ1-6, the full variable domain is KAGVTQTPRYLIKTRGQQVTLSCSPISGHRSVSWYQQTPGQGLQFLFEYFSETQRNKGNFPGRFSGRQFSNSRSEMNVSTLELGDSALYLCASSLSGGLSGSPLHFGNGTRLTVT.